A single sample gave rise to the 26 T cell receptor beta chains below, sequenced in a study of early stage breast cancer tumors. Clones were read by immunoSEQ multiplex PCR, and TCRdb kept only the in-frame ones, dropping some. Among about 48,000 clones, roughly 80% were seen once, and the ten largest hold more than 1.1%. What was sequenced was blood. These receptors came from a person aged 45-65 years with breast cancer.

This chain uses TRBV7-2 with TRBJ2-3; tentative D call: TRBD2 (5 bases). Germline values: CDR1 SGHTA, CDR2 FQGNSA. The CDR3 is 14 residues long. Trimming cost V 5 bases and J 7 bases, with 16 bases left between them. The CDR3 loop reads CASSTRRGWNTQYF. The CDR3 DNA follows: TGTGCCAGCAGCACCCGACGGGGTTGGAATACGCAGTATTTT.

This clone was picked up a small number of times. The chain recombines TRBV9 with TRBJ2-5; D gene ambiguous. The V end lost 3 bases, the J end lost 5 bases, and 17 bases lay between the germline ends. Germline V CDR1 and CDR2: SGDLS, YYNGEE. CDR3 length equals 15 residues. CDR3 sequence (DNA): TGTGCCAGCAGCGCGACTGTCGGTTCCGGTGAGACCCAGTACTTC. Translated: CASSATVGSGETQYF.

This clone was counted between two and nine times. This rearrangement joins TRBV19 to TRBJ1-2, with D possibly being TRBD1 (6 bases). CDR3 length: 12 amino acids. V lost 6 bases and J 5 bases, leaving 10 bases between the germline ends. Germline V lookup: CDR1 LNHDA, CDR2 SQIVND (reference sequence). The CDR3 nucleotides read TGTGCCAGTAGCCCAACAGGGTATGGCTACACCTTC. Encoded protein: CASSPTGYGYTF. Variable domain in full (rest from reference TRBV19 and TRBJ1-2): DGGITQSPKYLFRKEGQNVTLSCEQNLNHDAMYWYRQDPGQGLRLIYYSQIVNDFQKGDIAEGYSVSREKKESFPLTVTSAQKNPTAFYLCASSPTGYGYTFGSGTRLTVV.

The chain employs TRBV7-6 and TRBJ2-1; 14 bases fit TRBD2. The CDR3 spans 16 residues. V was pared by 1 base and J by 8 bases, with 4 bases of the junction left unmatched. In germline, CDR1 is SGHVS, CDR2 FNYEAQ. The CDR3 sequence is CASSLGLAGGVYEQFF. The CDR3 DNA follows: TGTGCCAGCAGCTTAGGACTAGCGGGGGGGGTATATGAGCAGTTCTTC. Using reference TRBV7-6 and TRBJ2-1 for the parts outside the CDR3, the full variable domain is GAGVSQSPRYKVTKRGQDVALRCDPISGHVSLYWYRQALGQGPEFLTYFNYEAQQDKSGLPNDRFSAERPEGSISTLTIQRTEQRDSAMYRCASSLGLAGGVYEQFFGPGTRLTVL.

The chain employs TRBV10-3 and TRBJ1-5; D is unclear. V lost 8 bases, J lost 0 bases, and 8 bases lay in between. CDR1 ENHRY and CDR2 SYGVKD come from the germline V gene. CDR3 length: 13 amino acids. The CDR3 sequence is CAISKGSNQPQHF. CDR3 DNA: TGTGCCATCTCAAAGGGTAGCAATCAGCCCCAGCATTTT.

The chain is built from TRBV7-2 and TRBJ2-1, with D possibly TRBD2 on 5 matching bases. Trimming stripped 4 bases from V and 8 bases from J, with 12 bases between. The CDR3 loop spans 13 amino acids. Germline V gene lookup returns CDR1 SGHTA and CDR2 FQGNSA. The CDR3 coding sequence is TGTGCCAGCAGCTCCATGGTCGGGGATGAGCAGTTCTTC. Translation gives CASSSMVGDEQFF.

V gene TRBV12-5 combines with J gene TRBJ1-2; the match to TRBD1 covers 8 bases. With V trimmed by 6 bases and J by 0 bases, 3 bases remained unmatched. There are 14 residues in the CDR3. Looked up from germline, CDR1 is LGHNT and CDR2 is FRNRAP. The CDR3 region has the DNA TGTGCTAGTGGGCCGACAGGGGCTAACTATGGCTACACCTTC. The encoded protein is CASGPTGANYGYTF.

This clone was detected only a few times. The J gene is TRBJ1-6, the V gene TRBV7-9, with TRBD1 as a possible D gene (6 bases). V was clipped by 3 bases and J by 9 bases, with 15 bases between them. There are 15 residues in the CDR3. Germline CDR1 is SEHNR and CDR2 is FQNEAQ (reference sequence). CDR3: CASSLEEQGGSPLHF. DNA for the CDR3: TGTGCCAGCAGCTTGGAAGAACAGGGTGGTTCACCCCTCCACTTT.

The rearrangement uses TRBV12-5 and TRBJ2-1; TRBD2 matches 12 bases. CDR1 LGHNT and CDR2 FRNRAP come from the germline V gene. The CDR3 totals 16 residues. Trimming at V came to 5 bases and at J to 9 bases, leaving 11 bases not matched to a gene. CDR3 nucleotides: TGTGCTAGTGGTCAAGGACTAGCGGGAACTATGGGTGAGCAGTTCTTC. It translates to CASGQGLAGTMGEQFF.

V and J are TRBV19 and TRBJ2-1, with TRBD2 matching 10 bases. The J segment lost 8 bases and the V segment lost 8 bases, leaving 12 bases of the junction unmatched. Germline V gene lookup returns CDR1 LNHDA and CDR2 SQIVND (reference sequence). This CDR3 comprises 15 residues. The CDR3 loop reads CASESGGVPFDEQFF. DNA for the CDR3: TGTGCCAGTGAGAGCGGGGGGGTTCCCTTTGATGAGCAGTTCTTC.

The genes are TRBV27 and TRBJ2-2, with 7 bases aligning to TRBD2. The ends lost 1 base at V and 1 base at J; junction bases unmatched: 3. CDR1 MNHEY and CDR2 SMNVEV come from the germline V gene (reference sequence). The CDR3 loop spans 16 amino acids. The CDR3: CASSLWGGGNTGELFF. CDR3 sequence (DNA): TGTGCCAGCAGTTTATGGGGGGGAGGGAACACCGGGGAGCTGTTTTTT.

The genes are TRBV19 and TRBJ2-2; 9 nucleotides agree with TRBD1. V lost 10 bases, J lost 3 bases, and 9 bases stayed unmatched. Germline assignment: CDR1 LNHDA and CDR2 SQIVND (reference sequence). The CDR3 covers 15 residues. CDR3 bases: TGTGCCACCCGGTCCGGGACAGGGTACACCGGGGAGCTGTTTTTT. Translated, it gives CATRSGTGYTGELFF.

CDR3 DNA: TGCGCCAGCAGCCTCCAAGGCCTCCCCGCAGATACGCAGTATTTT. Protein product: CASSLQGLPADTQYF. V gene TRBV4-1 combines with J gene TRBJ2-3, with no clear D. The CDR3 sequence is 15 residues long. The V and J ends lost 4 bases and 4 bases respectively, with 15 bases between them. CDR1 and CDR2 from the germline V gene are MGHRA and YSYEKL.

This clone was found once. This chain's CDR3 is CASSVGGTGADNEQFF. The CDR3 DNA reads TGTGCCAGCAGCGTAGGTGGGACAGGGGCGGACAATGAGCAGTTCTTC. The J gene is TRBJ2-1, the V gene TRBV9; TRBD1 matches 10 bases. J lost 5 bases, V lost 0 bases, and 5 bases had no gene match. Germline CDR1 reads SGDLS; CDR2 reads YYNGEE. CDR3 length: 16 residues.

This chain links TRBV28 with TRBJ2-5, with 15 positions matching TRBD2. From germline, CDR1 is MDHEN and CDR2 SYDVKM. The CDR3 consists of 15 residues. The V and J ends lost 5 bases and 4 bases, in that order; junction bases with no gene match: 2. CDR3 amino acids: CASSPGLAGGETQYF. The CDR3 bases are TGTGCCAGCAGTCCGGGACTAGCGGGGGGAGAGACCCAGTACTTC.

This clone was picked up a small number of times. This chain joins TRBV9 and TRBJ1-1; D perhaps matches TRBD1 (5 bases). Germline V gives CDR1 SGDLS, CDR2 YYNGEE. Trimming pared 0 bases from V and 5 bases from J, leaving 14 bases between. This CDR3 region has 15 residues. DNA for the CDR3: TGTGCCAGCAGCGTAGTTTCAGGGCTAAGGACTGAAGCTTTCTTT. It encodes CASSVVSGLRTEAFF.

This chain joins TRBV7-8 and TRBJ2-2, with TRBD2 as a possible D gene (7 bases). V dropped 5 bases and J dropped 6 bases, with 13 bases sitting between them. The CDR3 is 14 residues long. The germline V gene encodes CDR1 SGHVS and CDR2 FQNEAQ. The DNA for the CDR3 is TGTGCCAGCAGCCGTGGGGGGGCCGCCGGGGAGCTGTTTTTT. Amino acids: CASSRGGAAGELFF.

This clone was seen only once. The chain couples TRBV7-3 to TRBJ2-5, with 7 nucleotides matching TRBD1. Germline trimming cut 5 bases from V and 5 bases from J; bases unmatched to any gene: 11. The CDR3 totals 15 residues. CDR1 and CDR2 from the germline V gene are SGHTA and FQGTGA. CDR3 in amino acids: CASSPGQAQRETQYF. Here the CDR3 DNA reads TGTGCCAGCAGCCCCGGACAGGCCCAAAGGGAGACCCAGTACTTC. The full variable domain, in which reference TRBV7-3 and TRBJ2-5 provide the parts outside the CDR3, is GAGVSQTPSNKVTEKGKYVELRCDPISGHTALYWYRQSLGQGPEFLIYFQGTGAADDSGLPNDRFFAVRPEGSVSTLKIQRTERGDSAVYLCASSPGQAQRETQYFGPGTRLLVL.

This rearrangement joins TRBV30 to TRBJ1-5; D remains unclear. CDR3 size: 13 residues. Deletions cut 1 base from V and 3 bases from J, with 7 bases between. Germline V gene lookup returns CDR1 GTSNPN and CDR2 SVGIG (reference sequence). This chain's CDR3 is CAWSEQNNQPQHF. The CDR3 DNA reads TGTGCCTGGAGTGAGCAGAACAATCAGCCCCAGCATTTT.

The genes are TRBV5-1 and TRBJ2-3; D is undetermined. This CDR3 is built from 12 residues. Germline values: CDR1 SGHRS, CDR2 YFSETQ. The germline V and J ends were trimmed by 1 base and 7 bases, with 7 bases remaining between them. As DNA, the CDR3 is TGCGCCAGCAGCTTGCTTATGAATACGCAGTATTTT. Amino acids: CASSLLMNTQYF.

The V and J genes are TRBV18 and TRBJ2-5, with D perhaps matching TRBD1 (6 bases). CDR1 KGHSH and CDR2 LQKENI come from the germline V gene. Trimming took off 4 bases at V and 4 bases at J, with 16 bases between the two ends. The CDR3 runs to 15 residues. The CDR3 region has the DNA TGTGCCAGCTCACGCGAATTCCAGGGGCGAGAGACCCAGTACTTC. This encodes CASSREFQGRETQYF.

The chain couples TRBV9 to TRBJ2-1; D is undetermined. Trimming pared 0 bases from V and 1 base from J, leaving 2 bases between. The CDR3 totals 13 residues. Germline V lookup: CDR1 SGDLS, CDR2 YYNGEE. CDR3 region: CASSVGSYNEQFF. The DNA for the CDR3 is TGTGCCAGCAGCGTAGGGTCCTACAATGAGCAGTTCTTC.

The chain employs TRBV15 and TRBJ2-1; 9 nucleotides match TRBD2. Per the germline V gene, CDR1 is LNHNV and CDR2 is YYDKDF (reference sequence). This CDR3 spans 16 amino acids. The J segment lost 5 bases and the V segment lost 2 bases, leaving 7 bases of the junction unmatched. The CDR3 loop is CATSRSHLAGNNEQFF. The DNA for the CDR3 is TGTGCCACCAGCAGAAGCCACCTAGCGGGGAACAATGAGCAGTTCTTC. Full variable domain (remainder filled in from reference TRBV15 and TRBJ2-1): DAMVIQNPRYQVTQFGKPVTLSCSQTLNHNVMYWYQQKSSQAPKLLFHYYDKDFNNEADTPDNFQSRRPNTSFCFLDIRSPGLGDTAMYLCATSRSHLAGNNEQFFGPGTRLTVL.

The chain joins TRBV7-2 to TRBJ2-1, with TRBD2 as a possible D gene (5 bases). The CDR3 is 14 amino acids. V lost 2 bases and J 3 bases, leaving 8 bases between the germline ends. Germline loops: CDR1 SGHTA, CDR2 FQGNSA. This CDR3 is CASSLYGVYNEQFF. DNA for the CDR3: TGTGCCAGCAGCTTATACGGGGTCTACAATGAGCAGTTCTTC. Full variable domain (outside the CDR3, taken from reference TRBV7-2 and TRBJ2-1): GAGVSQSPSNKVTEKGKDVELRCDPISGHTALYWYRQSLGQGLEFLIYFQGNSAPDKSGLPSDRFSAERTGGSVSTLTIQRTQQEDSAVYLCASSLYGVYNEQFFGPGTRLTVL.

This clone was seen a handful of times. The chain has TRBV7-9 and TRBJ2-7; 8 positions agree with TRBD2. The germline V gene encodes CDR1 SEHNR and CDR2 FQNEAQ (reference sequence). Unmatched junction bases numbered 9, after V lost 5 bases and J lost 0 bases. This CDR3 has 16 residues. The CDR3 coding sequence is TGTGCCAGCAGCCATCGTGACGGGAGGGCCTCCTACGAGCAGTACTTC. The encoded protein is CASSHRDGRASYEQYF.

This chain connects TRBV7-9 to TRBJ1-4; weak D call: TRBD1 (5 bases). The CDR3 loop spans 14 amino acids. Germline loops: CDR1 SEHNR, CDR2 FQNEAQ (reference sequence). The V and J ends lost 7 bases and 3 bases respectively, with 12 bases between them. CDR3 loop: CASTRGDSNEKLFF. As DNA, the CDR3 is TGTGCCAGCACCCGGGGGGATTCTAATGAAAAACTGTTTTTT.